A selection of T cell receptor beta chains follows, all from one sample in a study of cytomegalovirus exposure and HLA in healthy donors. Sequencing was performed with immunoSEQ multiplex PCR; in TCRdb, only in-frame clones are kept and a portion is missing. Among about 120,000 clones listed, around 74% were seen once. Material: PBMCs. The receptor source for this set is a man in his 60s in good health and CMV-seropositive. Each CDR3 is given with its conserved first and last residue. D genes are given only for firm matches. Clone size is given for some rows only: seen once, a few or many times, or a class if the clone is expanded.

j_call d_call clone_size v_call cdr3_aa cdr3_nt
TRBJ2-7 . . TRBV20-1 CSARGGYEQYF TGCAGTGCTAGGGGCGGGTACGAGCAGTACTTC
TRBJ1-5 . . TRBV12-5 CASASGGINQPQHF TGTGCTAGTGCTTCGGGGGGAATCAATCAGCCCCAGCATTTT
TRBJ2-7 . . TRBV28 CASTSVQTVYEQYF TGTGCCAGCACTAGCGTCCAAACCGTCTACGAGCAGTACTTC
TRBJ2-7 . . TRBV27 CATSLQGIDEQYF TGTGCCACCTCCCTCCAGGGTATAGACGAGCAGTACTTC
TRBJ1-4 TRBD1 few TRBV6-5 CASSYSYRGDEKLFF TGTGCCAGCAGTTACTCGTACAGGGGGGATGAAAAACTGTTTTTT
TRBJ2-7 . few TRBV30 CAWSYSSNGEQYF TGTGCCTGGAGCTACAGCTCAAATGGAGAGCAGTACTTC
TRBJ1-1 . . TRBV7-3 CASSLTGQTQHLAFF TGTGCCAGCAGCTTAACGGGGCAGACTCAGCATCTGGCTTTCTTT
TRBJ2-7 TRBD2 . TRBV10-2 CASSRTSGVVGEQYF TGCGCCAGCAGTAGGACTAGCGGGGTAGTGGGCGAGCAGTACTTC
TRBJ2-2 . . TRBV7-3 CASSEGGVNTGELFF TGTGCCAGCAGCGAGGGGGGGGTAAACACCGGGGAGCTGTTTTTT
TRBJ2-1 . . TRBV5-1 CASSLETSHGEQFF TGCGCCAGCAGCTTGGAGACTAGTCACGGTGAGCAGTTCTTC
TRBJ2-5 TRBD2 . TRBV7-2 CASSLFSGKETQYF TGTGCCAGCAGCTTATTTAGCGGGAAAGAGACCCAGTACTTC
TRBJ2-3 . . TRBV5-1 CASSLTGNTDTQYF TGCGCCAGCAGCTTGACAGGGAACACAGATACGCAGTATTTT
TRBJ1-5 TRBD1 . TRBV6-1 CASSGLGQAFSNQPQHF TGTGCCAGCAGTGGGCTAGGACAGGCCTTTAGCAATCAGCCCCAGCATTTT
TRBJ1-1 . . TRBV15 CATSSRGGGNTEAFF TGTGCCACCAGCAGTAGGGGGGGTGGGAACACTGAAGCTTTCTTT
TRBJ2-1 . . TRBV29-1 CSASSAFYNEQFF TGCAGCGCATCTAGCGCCTTTTACAATGAGCAGTTCTTC
TRBJ2-3 . . TRBV7-7 CASSSGPFTDTQYF TGTGCTAGCAGCTCAGGGCCTTTCACAGATACGCAGTATTTT
TRBJ2-2 TRBD1 . TRBV18 CASSPPGDRAAGELFF TGTGCCAGCTCACCACCTGGGGACAGGGCAGCCGGGGAGCTGTTTTTT
TRBJ2-2 . few TRBV9 CASSVSVEAGELFF TGTGCCAGCAGCGTTAGCGTGGAAGCCGGGGAGCTGTTTTTT
TRBJ2-5 . . TRBV7-9 CASSFKGSKETQYF TGTGCCAGCAGCTTTAAAGGTAGCAAAGAGACCCAGTACTTC
TRBJ1-1 TRBD1 few TRBV6-5 CASKTGGAGNTEAFF TGTGCCAGCAAGACAGGGGGCGCGGGGAACACTGAAGCTTTCTTT
TRBJ2-5 . . TRBV9 CASSVGGGGQETQYF TGTGCCAGCAGCGTAGGTGGGGGAGGCCAAGAGACCCAGTACTTC
TRBJ1-1 . . TRBV30 CAWGRENTEAFF TGTGCCTGGGGGAGAGAGAACACTGAAGCTTTCTTT
TRBJ2-3 TRBD2 once TRBV4-2 CASSQTGGPYNTQYF TGTGCCAGCAGCCAGACGGGGGGGCCTTACAATACGCAGTATTTT
TRBJ2-2 TRBD1 few TRBV7-8 CASSLRTGVNTGELFF TGTGCCAGCAGCTTACGGACAGGGGTGAACACCGGGGAGCTGTTTTTT
TRBJ2-3 . . TRBV10-1 CASSKGGADTQYF TGCGCCAGCAGTAAGGGAGGCGCAGATACGCAGTATTTT
TRBJ2-5 TRBD1 . TRBV5-1 CASSLENRGTQYF TGCGCCAGCAGCCTCGAAAACAGGGGGACCCAGTACTTC
TRBJ2-6 . . TRBV7-2 CASSLQGGGANVLTF TGTGCCAGCAGCCTACAGGGTGGTGGGGCCAACGTCCTGACTTTC
TRBJ2-3 TRBD2 few TRBV19 CASSLAGGPGTDTQYF TGTGCCAGTAGCCTAGCGGGAGGGCCAGGCACAGATACGCAGTATTTT
TRBJ2-3 . . TRBV6-1 CASSEAPRGDTQYF TGTGCCAGCAGTGAAGCCCCAAGGGGGGATACGCAGTATTTT
TRBJ2-7 TRBD1 . TRBV27 CASIRNPGQVAYEQYF TGTGCCAGCATACGTAACCCGGGACAGGTCGCCTACGAGCAGTACTTC
TRBJ2-2 . . TRBV9 CASSAQGRNTGELFF TGTGCCAGCAGCGCTCAGGGTAGAAACACCGGGGAGCTGTTTTTT
TRBJ2-3 TRBD1 . TRBV29-1 CSVGRDRVADTQYF TGCAGCGTTGGCCGGGACAGGGTCGCAGATACGCAGTATTTT
TRBJ2-2 . . TRBV7-9 CASTSSGGSTGELFF TGTGCCAGCACCTCTTCTGGGGGGAGCACCGGGGAGCTGTTTTTT
TRBJ2-7 TRBD1 few TRBV9 CASSASPGGSYEQYF TGTGCCAGCAGCGCATCACCAGGGGGCTCCTACGAGCAGTACTTC
TRBJ1-1 TRBD1 . TRBV5-1 CASSEQGDEAFF TGCGCCAGCAGCGAGCAGGGGGATGAAGCTTTCTTT